The 11 T cell receptor beta chains presented below share a single source sample, sequenced in a study of blood T cell repertoires in COVID-19. This table comes from immunoSEQ multiplex PCR, and its TCRdb copy is limited to in-frame clones, with some not included. The table includes 300,000 to 400,000 clones, 70% to 90% detected once. The source material was peripheral blood. The source is a woman aged 45 to 65 with active or convalescent COVID-19.

The genes are TRBV5-4 and TRBJ2-2, with 7 bases matching TRBD1. This CDR3 region has 15 residues. CDR1 and CDR2 from the germline V gene are SGHNT and YYREEE (reference sequence). V shed 5 bases, J shed 0 bases, and the junction held 4 bases outside the gene matches. CDR3: CASRGGSPNTGELFF. The DNA of the CDR3 is TGTGCCAGCAGAGGGGGCTCCCCGAACACCGGGGAGCTGTTTTTT.

This chain uses TRBV24-1 with TRBJ2-1; D is uncertain. This CDR3 region has 12 residues. From germline, CDR1 is KGHDR and CDR2 SFDVKD. Trimming took off 1 base at V and 7 bases at J, with 4 bases between the two ends. CDR3 in DNA: TGTGCCACCAGTGATTTATATAATGAGCAGTTCTTC. It specifies CATSDLYNEQFF.

The gene calls are TRBV7-2 and TRBJ1-4; D possibly corresponds to TRBD1 (6 bases). CDR1 is SGHTA, CDR2 FQGNSA, per germline. The CDR3 totals 17 residues. Deletions cut 5 bases from V and 0 bases from J, with 16 bases between. The CDR3 loop reads CASSRTGTPATNEKLFF. The CDR3 bases are TGTGCCAGCAGCCGGACCGGGACACCGGCAACTAATGAAAAACTGTTTTTT.

The chain is built from TRBV6-6 and TRBJ1-6; 9 bases are a match to TRBD1. CDR3 length: 13 residues. In germline, CDR1 is MNHNY, CDR2 SVGAGI (reference sequence). Trimming at V came to 7 bases and at J to 7 bases, leaving 2 bases not matched to a gene. The CDR3 spells CASKGQGNSPLHF. The CDR3 bases are TGTGCCAGCAAAGGACAGGGGAATTCACCCCTCCACTTT.

The chain joins TRBV30 to TRBJ2-7; maybe TRBD2 (5 bases). Between the trimmed V and J ends, which lost 1 base and 0 bases, there was a span of 13 bases. This CDR3 region has 15 residues. CDR1 is GTSNPN and CDR2 is SVGIG in the germline V gene (reference sequence). The CDR3 region is CAWSGGTGSSYEQYF. The CDR3 DNA reads as TGTGCCTGGAGTGGGGGAACGGGAAGCTCCTACGAGCAGTACTTC. Complete variable domain (other parts from reference TRBV30 and TRBJ2-7): SQTIHQWPATLVQPVGSPLSLECTVEGTSNPNLYWYRQAAGRGLQLLFYSVGIGQISSEVPQNLSASRPQDRQFILSSKKLLLSDSGFYLCAWSGGTGSSYEQYFGPGTRLTVT.

The chain couples TRBV28 to TRBJ1-6; TRBD1 aligns across 7 bases. The germline gives CDR1 MDHEN, CDR2 SYDVKM. V lost 7 bases and J lost 8; bases outside the gene matches: 5. The CDR3 spans 13 residues. The CDR3 reads CASKQGEHSPLHF. As DNA, the CDR3 is TGTGCCAGCAAGCAGGGGGAGCATTCACCCCTCCACTTT. The full variable domain, rest sourced from reference TRBV28 and TRBJ1-6, is DVKVTQSSRYLVKRTGEKVFLECVQDMDHENMFWYRQDPGLGLRLIYFSYDVKMKEKGDIPEGYSVSREKKERFSLILESASTNQTSMYLCASKQGEHSPLHFGNGTRLTVT.

This clone occurred once. V usage is TRBV9 and J usage is TRBJ2-2; TRBD2 matches at 7 bases. V lost 0 bases, J lost 4 bases, and 6 bases stayed unmatched. Germline V gene data show CDR1 as SGDLS and CDR2 as YYNGEE. The CDR3 covers 16 residues. CDR3 sequence reads: CASSVGVGGTTGELFF. CDR3 nucleotides: TGTGCCAGCAGCGTAGGGGTGGGAGGGACCACCGGGGAGCTGTTTTTT.

The chain is built from TRBV7-2 and TRBJ2-1; 9 bases align to TRBD2. After removal of 1 base from V and 2 bases from J, the junction contained 12 bases not matched to a gene. Germline lookup yields CDR1 SGHTA and CDR2 FQGNSA. This CDR3 has 19 amino acids. CDR3 bases: TGTGCCAGCAGCTTAGGAGCTAGCGGGATGTCGGGGACCTACAATGAGCAGTTCTTC. Translating it yields CASSLGASGMSGTYNEQFF.

This rearrangement joins TRBV15 to TRBJ2-3, with TRBD2 identical over 9 bases. The CDR3 has 18 residues. Per germline, CDR1 LNHNV and CDR2 YYDKDF (reference sequence). The J segment lost 0 bases and the V segment lost 3 bases, leaving 10 bases of the junction unmatched. CDR3 protein: CATSSGRLAVTSTDTQYF. The DNA for the CDR3 is TGTGCCACCAGCAGCGGAAGACTAGCGGTAACTAGCACAGATACGCAGTATTTT.

The chain joins TRBV19 to TRBJ1-5; a weak D match, TRBD1 (5 bases). Trimming left V 3 bases short and J 1 base short, with 13 bases between. Germline values: CDR1 LNHDA, CDR2 SQIVND (reference sequence). This CDR3 comprises 16 residues. The CDR3 reads CASSIGWGVSNQPQHF. CDR3 sequence (DNA): TGTGCCAGTAGTATTGGTTGGGGGGTGAGCAATCAGCCCCAGCATTTT.

The chain recombines TRBV3-1 (or the pseudogene TRBV3-2) with TRBJ1-2, with D unclear. From germline, CDR1 is LGHDT and CDR2 YNNKEL (reference sequence). This CDR3 has 15 amino acids. V was trimmed by 0 bases and J by 8 bases, leaving 16 bases between them. CDR3 DNA: TGTGCCAGCAGCCAAGAAGGAATCAGCGGTTCGGGCTACACCTTC. Translation gives CASSQEGISGSGYTF.